This entry concerns a single TCR beta chain. These data belong to a study of control samples from healthy donors and cancer patients. The V and J ends lost 2 bases and 8 bases respectively, with 13 bases between them. CDR3 length: 14 amino acids. Per germline, CDR1 SGHRS and CDR2 YFSETQ. Repertoires were generated with immunoSEQ multiplex PCR, while TCRdb's copy carries only in-frame clones and drops some. This table holds roughly 100,000 clones, about 89% found once. Sequencing was performed on PBMCs. V usage is TRBV5-1 and J usage is TRBJ1-4; D is ambiguous. The TCR originated in a man between 60 and 75 years old with lung cancer. This CDR3 is CASSFGGEREKLFF. The CDR3 DNA is TGCGCCAGCAGCTTCGGTGGGGAGCGGGAAAAACTGTTTTTT.